This T cell receptor beta chain was obtained from a study of CD8 T cells in ankylosing spondylitis. TCR beta libraries were made by quantitative 5'-RACE with molecular barcodes. TCRdb re-derived calls from the 5' RACE reads in MiXCR, one entry per CDR3 protein. The sample comprises fewer than 450,000 distinct CDR3 sequences, 15% to 20% of which are singletons, and approximately 0.93% rests with the top ten. Points from the study as a whole: Blood of patients with ankylosing spondylitis appeared to be characterized by a TCR beta motif of roughly eight highly homologous variants. Before this, some motif variants had been reported in reactive arthritis synovial fluid and blood. The authors reported significant enrichment of disease-linked clones in matched ankylosing spondylitis synovial fluid. Clones linked to the disease showed a CD8+ phenotype. They occurred at relatively low frequencies in peripheral blood.

With respect to this clonotype: Its antigen is unknown.

Germline CDR1 is KGHDR and CDR2 is SFDVKD. The CDR3 has 14 amino acids. The V gene lost 2 bases and the J gene lost 3 bases, with 9 bases spanning the gap. The chain carries TRBV24-1 and TRBJ1-2; D ambiguous. The receptor comes from a male donor with ankylosing spondylitis. The specimen sequenced was blood, either unsorted or a sorted T cell fraction (not recorded which). The CDR3 sequence is CATSDSGADYGYTF. The CDR3 DNA follows: TGTGCCACCAGTGATTCCGGCGCGGACTATGGCTACACCTTC.